The entry below describes one T cell receptor (beta chain). The antigen remains undetermined. V gave up 6 bases and J gave up 0 bases; unmatched junction bases: 13. The CDR3 totals 18 residues. CDR1 is MDHEN and CDR2 is SYDVKM in the germline V gene. These data come from a study of T cell responses to AZD1222 COVID-19 vaccine. In the study overall: Whether given at about 4 or about 12 weeks, second doses were pooled.

General study results and limits: Per reports, nearly half of all spike-specific TCRs target regions that are unmutated in variants. Vaccine-associated CD4 TCRs ranged over spike, dominating at 160-218 and 743-854. Just a handful of AZD1222 recipients tested seropositive at baseline.

TCRdb's table, derived via immunoSEQ multiplex PCR, lists solely in-frame clones and lacks some. In the table there are 95,000 to 150,000 clones, around 91% of which are singletons. The gene calls are TRBV28 and TRBJ2-3; 9 nucleotides agree with TRBD2. The clonotype was recovered from an adult in good health. The sample in question was peripheral blood, obtained on day 0 of AZD1222 vaccination. As DNA, the CDR3 is TGTGCCAGCAGGCGGGAGGGGTATTTACAAAAAAGCACAGATACGCAGTATTTT. This translates into CASRREGYLQKSTDTQYF.